This T cell receptor (beta chain) was found in a study of T cell responses to AZD1222 COVID-19 vaccine. General observations from the study: Spike as a whole was targeted by vaccine-associated CD4 TCRs, dominant at 160-218 and 743-854.

Only in-frame clones appear in the TCRdb table, and some are missing; sequencing was by immunoSEQ multiplex PCR. Among tens of thousands of clones listed, around nine tenths were seen once. Germline CDR1 and CDR2: LGHNA and YNFKEQ. The V end lost 0 bases, the J end lost 0 bases, and 15 bases lay between the germline ends. This CDR3 is 18 amino acids long. Points on this clone: The antigen is unknown.

This chain links TRBV4-2 with TRBJ1-5; D gene unclear. The sequencing used peripheral blood, collected on day 0 of AZD1222 vaccination. The clonotype comes from an adult in good health. Here the CDR3 reads CASSQDRRGSNSNQPQHF. The CDR3, as DNA: TGTGCCAGCAGCCAAGATCGGCGGGGATCGAATAGCAATCAGCCCCAGCATTTT.